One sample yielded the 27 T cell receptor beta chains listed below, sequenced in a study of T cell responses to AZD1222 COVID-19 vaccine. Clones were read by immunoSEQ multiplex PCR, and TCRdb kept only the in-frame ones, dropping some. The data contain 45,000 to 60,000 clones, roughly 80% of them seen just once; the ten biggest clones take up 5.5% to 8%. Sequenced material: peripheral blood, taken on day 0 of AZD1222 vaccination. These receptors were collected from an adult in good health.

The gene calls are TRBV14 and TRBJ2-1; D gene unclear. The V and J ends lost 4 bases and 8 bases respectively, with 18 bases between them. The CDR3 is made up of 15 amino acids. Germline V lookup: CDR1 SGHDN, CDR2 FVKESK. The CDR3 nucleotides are TGTGCCAGCAGCCCTGGCTGGGGAAACGGCGATGAGCAGTTCTTC. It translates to CASSPGWGNGDEQFF.

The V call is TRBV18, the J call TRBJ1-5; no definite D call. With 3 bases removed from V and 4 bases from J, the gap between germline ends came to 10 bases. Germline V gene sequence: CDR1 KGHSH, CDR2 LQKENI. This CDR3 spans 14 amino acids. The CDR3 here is CASSPGGPNQPQHF. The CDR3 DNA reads TGTGCCAGCTCACCGGGCGGGCCTAATCAGCCCCAGCATTTT.

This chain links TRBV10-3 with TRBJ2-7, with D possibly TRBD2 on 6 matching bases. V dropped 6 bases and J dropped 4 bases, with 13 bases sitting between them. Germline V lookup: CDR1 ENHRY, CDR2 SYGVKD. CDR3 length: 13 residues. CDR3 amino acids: CAISRDLLYEQYF. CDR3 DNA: TGTGCCATCAGCCGGGACTTACTGTACGAGCAGTACTTC.

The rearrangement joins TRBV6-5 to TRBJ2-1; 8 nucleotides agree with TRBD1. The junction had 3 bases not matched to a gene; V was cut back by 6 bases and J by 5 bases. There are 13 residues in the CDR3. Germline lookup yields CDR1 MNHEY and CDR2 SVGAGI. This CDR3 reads CASRDRGHNEQFF. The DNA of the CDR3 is TGTGCCAGCAGAGACAGGGGTCACAATGAGCAGTTCTTC.

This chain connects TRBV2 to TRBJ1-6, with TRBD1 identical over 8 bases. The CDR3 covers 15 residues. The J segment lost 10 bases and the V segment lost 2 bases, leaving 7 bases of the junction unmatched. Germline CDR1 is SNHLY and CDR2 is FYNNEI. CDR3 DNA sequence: TGTGCCAGCAGTGAACTCGGGACAGGACGATCACCCCTCCACTTT. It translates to CASSELGTGRSPLHF. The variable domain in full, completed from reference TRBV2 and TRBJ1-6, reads EPEVTQTPSHQVTQMGQEVILRCVPISNHLYFYWYRQILGQKVEFLVSFYNNEISEKSEIFDDQFSVERPDGSNFTLKIRSTKLEDSAMYFCASSELGTGRSPLHFGNGTRLTVT.

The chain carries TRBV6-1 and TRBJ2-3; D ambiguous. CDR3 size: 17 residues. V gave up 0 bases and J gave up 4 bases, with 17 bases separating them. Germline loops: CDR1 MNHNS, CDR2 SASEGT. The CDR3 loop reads CASSEASAPSGSDTQYF. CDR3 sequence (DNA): TGTGCCAGCAGTGAAGCGTCGGCACCTAGTGGGTCAGATACGCAGTATTTT.

CDR3 sequence reads: CASSPEGGVQTQYF. CDR3 DNA sequence: TGTGCCAGCTCACCGGAAGGGGGTGTGCAGACCCAGTACTTC. This chain joins TRBV18 and TRBJ2-5; TRBD1 might be the D (6 bases). The CDR3 runs 14 residues. Trimming removed 3 bases at V and 6 bases at J, with 14 bases between. Germline V CDR1 and CDR2: KGHSH, LQKENI.

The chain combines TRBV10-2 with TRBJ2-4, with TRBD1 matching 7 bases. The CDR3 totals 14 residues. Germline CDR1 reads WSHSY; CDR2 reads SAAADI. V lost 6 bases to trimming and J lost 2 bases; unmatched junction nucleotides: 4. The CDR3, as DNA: TGCGCCAGCAGGCAACAGGGGTCCAAAAACATTCAGTACTTC. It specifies CASRQQGSKNIQYF.

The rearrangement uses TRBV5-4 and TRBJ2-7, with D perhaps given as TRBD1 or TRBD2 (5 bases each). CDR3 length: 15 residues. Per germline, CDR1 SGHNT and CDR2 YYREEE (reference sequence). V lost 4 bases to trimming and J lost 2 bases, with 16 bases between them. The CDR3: CASSLPGTLPYEQYF. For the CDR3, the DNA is TGTGCCAGCAGCCTCCCCGGGACCTTACCCTACGAGCAGTACTTC.

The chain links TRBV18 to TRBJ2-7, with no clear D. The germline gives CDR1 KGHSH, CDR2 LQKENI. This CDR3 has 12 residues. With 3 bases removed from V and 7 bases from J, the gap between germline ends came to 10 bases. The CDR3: CASSPSVGEQYF. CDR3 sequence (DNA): TGTGCCAGCTCACCCTCGGTGGGAGAGCAGTACTTC.

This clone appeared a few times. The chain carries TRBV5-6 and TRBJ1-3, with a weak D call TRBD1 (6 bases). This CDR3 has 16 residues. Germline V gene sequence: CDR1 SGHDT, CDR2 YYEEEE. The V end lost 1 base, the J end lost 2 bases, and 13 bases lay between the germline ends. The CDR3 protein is CASSLFRGAAGNTIYF. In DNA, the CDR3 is TGTGCCAGCAGCTTGTTTAGGGGGGCCGCTGGAAACACCATATATTTT.

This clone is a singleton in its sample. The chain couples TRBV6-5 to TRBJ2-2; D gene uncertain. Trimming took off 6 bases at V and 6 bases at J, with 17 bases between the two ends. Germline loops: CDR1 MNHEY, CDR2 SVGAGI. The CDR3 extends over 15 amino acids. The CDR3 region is CASRREVSASGELFF. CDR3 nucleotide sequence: TGTGCCAGCAGAAGGGAAGTGTCAGCCTCCGGGGAGCTGTTTTTT.

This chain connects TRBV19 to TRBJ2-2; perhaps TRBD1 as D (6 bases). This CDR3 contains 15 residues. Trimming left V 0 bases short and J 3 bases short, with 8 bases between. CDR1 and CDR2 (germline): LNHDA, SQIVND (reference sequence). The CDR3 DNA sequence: TGTGCCAGTAGTATAGATCACAGGGACACCGGGGAGCTGTTTTTT. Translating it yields CASSIDHRDTGELFF.

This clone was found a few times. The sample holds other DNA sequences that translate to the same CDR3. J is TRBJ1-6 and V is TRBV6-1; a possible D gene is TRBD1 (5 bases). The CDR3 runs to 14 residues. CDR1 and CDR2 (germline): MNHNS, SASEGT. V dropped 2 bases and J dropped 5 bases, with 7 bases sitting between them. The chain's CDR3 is CASSERGDNSPLHF. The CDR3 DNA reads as TGTGCCAGCAGTGAACGGGGGGATAATTCACCCCTCCACTTT.

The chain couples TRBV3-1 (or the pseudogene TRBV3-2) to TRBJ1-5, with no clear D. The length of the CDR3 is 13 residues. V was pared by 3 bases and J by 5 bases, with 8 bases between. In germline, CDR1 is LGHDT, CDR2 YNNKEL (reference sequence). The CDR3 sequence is CASSQSRDQPQHF. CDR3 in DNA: TGTGCCAGCAGCCAGTCCCGGGATCAGCCCCAGCATTTT.

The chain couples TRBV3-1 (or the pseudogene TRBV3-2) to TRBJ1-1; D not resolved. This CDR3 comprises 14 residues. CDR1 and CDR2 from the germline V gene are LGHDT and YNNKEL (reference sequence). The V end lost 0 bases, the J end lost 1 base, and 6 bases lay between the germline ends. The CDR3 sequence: CASSQDRGNTEAFF. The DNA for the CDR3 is TGTGCCAGCAGCCAAGATCGCGGGAACACTGAAGCTTTCTTT.

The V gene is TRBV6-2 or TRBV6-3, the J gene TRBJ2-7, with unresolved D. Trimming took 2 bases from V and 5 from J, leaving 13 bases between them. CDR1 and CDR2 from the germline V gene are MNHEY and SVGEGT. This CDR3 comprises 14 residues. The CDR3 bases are TGTGCCAGCAGTTACGGTGTTTTATCCCACGAGCAGTACTTC. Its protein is CASSYGVLSHEQYF.

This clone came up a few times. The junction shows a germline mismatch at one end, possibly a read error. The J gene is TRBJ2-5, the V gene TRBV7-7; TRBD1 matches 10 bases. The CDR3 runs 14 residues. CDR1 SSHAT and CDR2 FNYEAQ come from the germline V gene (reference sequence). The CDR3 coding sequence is TGTGCTAGCAGCTTAAGGACAGGGGGGGAGACCCAGTACTTC. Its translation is CASSLRTGGETQYF.

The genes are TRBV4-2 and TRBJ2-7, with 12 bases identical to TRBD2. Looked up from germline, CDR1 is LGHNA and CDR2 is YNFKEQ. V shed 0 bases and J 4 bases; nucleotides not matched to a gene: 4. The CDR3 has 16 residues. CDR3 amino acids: CASSQDWTSGNYEQYF. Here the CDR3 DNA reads TGTGCCAGCAGCCAAGATTGGACTAGCGGGAATTACGAGCAGTACTTC.

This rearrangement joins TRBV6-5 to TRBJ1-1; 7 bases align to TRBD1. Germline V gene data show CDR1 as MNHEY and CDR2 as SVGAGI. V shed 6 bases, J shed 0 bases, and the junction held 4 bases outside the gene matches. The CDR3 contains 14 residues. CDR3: CASSFGQVNTEAFF. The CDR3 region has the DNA TGTGCCAGCAGCTTCGGACAGGTGAACACTGAAGCTTTCTTT.

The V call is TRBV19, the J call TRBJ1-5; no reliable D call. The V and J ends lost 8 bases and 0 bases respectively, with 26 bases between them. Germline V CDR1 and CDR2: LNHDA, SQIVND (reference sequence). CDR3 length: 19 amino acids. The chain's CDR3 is CASSRPPGPRSYSNQPQHF. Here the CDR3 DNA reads TGTGCCAGTTCCAGGCCGCCGGGCCCCCGAAGTTATAGCAATCAGCCCCAGCATTTT.

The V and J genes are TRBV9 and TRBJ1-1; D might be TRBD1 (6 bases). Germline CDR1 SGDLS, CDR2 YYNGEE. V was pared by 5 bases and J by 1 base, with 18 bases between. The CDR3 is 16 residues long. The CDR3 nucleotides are TGTGCCAGCAGTGAAAATAGGGGGGACCCGAACACTGAAGCTTTCTTT. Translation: CASSENRGDPNTEAFF.

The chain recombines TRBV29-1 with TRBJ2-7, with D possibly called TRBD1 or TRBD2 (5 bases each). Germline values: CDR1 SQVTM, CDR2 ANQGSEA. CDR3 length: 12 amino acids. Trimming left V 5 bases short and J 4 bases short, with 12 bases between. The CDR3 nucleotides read TGCAGCGTTAGAAGAGGGGAATACGAGCAGTACTTC. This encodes CSVRRGEYEQYF.

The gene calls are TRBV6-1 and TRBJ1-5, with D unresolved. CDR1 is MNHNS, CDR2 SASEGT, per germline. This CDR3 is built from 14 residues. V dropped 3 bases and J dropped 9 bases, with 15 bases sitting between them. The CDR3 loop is CASSEQVLLGPQHF. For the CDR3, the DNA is TGTGCCAGCAGTGAGCAGGTGCTGCTCGGGCCCCAGCATTTT.

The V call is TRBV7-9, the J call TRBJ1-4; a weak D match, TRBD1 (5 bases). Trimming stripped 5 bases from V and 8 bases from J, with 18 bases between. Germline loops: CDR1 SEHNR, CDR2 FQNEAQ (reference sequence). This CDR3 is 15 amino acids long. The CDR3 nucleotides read TGTGCCAGCAGCAGAGGGGAGGGTGAGAGGGAAAAACTGTTTTTT. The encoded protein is CASSRGEGEREKLFF. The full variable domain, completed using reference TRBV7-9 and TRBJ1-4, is DTGVSQNPRHKITKRGQNVTFRCDPISEHNRLYWYRQTLGQGPEFLTYFQNEAQLEKSRLLSDRFSAERPKGSFSTLEIQRTEQGDSAMYLCASSRGEGEREKLFFGSGTQLSVL.

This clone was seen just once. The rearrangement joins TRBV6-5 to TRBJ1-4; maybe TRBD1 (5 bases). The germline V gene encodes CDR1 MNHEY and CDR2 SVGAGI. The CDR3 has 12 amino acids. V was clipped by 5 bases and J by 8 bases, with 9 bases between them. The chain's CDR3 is CASSTGDEKLFF. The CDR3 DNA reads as TGTGCCAGCAGTACAGGCGACGAAAAACTGTTTTTT.

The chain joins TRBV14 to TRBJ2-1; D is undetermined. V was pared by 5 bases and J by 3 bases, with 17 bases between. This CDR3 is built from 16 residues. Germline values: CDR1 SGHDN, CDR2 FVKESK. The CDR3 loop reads CASSLSSNPLYNEQFF. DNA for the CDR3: TGTGCCAGCAGCTTATCCTCAAACCCCCTCTACAATGAGCAGTTCTTC.